The 10 T cell receptor beta chains below all came from one sample that was sequenced in a study of blood T cell repertoires in COVID-19. Clones were read by immunoSEQ multiplex PCR, and TCRdb kept only the in-frame ones, dropping some. The sample yields some 300,000 clones, 88% seen once. Sequences were obtained from PBMCs or T cells enriched from blood (not recorded which). Source of these receptors: a woman aged 60-75 years in a cohort exposed to, infected with or recovered from COVID-19 (not recorded which).

This rearrangement joins TRBV18 to TRBJ2-1; no definite D call. V was shortened by 6 bases and J by 6 bases, with 9 bases between the two germline ends. Germline CDR1 is KGHSH and CDR2 is LQKENI. The CDR3 length is 12 residues. In DNA form, the CDR3 reads TGTGCCAGCTCCCCCCAGATCAATGAGCAGTTCTTC. Translating gives CASSPQINEQFF.

V is TRBV2 and J is TRBJ1-1, with D possibly matching TRBD1 (6 bases). With 5 bases removed from V and 5 bases from J, the gap between germline ends came to 12 bases. The CDR3 length is 13 residues. Germline assignment: CDR1 SNHLY and CDR2 FYNNEI. CDR3 protein: CASSRGGGTEAFF. The CDR3 bases are TGTGCCAGCAGTCGAGGGGGTGGGACTGAAGCTTTCTTT.

As for this clone: This specimen includes other DNA sequences encoding the same CDR3. J is TRBJ1-1 and V is TRBV2, with TRBD1 matching over 7 bases. Germline CDR1 and CDR2: SNHLY and FYNNEI. The CDR3 loop spans 14 amino acids. The ends lost 7 bases at V and 0 bases at J; junction bases unmatched: 5. The CDR3 region is CASTWTGVNTEAFF. The CDR3 DNA sequence: TGTGCCAGCACCTGGACAGGAGTGAACACTGAAGCTTTCTTT.

The chain recombines TRBV24-1 with TRBJ1-1; D unresolved. Germline V lookup: CDR1 KGHDR, CDR2 SFDVKD. The CDR3 loop spans 13 amino acids. Trimming took off 0 bases at V and 6 bases at J, with 7 bases between the two ends. The CDR3 spells CATSDLTGAEAFF. Written as DNA, the CDR3 is TGTGCCACCAGTGATTTGACCGGGGCTGAAGCTTTCTTT.

The rearrangement joins TRBV10-1 to TRBJ2-3, with TRBD1 identical over 7 bases. Germline V lookup: CDR1 WNHNN, CDR2 SYGVQD (reference sequence). Unmatched junction bases numbered 5, after V lost 6 bases and J lost 2 bases. The CDR3 spans 14 residues. Here the CDR3 reads CASSRDRSTDTQYF. The DNA of the CDR3 is TGCGCCAGCAGCAGGGACAGATCCACAGATACGCAGTATTTT.

This chain uses TRBV7-9 with TRBJ2-5; D call uncertain. The CDR3 consists of 14 residues. From germline, CDR1 is SEHNR and CDR2 FQNEAQ (reference sequence). The germline V and J ends were trimmed by 5 bases and 2 bases, with 12 bases remaining between them. The CDR3 bases are TGTGCCAGCAGCCCAATGGCCATTCAAGAGACCCAGTACTTC. Translation gives CASSPMAIQETQYF.

This chain uses TRBV24-1 with TRBJ2-7, with TRBD2 matching 11 bases. This CDR3 contains 13 residues. Germline V lookup: CDR1 KGHDR, CDR2 SFDVKD. The ends lost 9 bases at V and 2 bases at J; junction bases unmatched: 2. DNA for the CDR3: TGTGCCACCGGGACTAGCGGCACCTACGAGCAGTACTTC. Protein sequence: CATGTSGTYEQYF.

The chain recombines TRBV3-1 (or the pseudogene TRBV3-2) with TRBJ2-5, with D possibly TRBD1 on 6 matching bases. This CDR3 contains 16 residues. Germline CDR1 and CDR2: LGHDT and YNNKEL (reference sequence). Trimming shortened V by 2 bases and J by 0 bases, and 13 bases separated the two germline ends. This CDR3 is CASSQTGTRYQETQYF. DNA for the CDR3: TGTGCCAGCAGCCAAACAGGGACCCGGTACCAAGAGACCCAGTACTTC.

J is TRBJ2-3 and V is TRBV4-3, with 15 bases that match TRBD2. With V trimmed by 6 bases and J by 3 bases, 10 bases remained unmatched. The CDR3 contains 18 residues. Germline V lookup: CDR1 LGHNA, CDR2 YSLEER. The CDR3 here is CASSSGTSGRTGTDTQYF. Here the CDR3 DNA reads TGCGCCAGCAGTTCCGGGACTAGCGGGAGGACTGGAACAGATACGCAGTATTTT.

The V gene is TRBV4-3, the J gene TRBJ2-7, with 8 bases fitting TRBD2. The CDR3 is made up of 14 amino acids. The J segment lost 5 bases and the V segment lost 4 bases, leaving 7 bases of the junction unmatched. Germline CDR1 is LGHNA and CDR2 is YSLEER. The CDR3 spells CASSPYGAGDEQYF. For the CDR3, the DNA is TGCGCCAGCAGCCCCTATGGAGCGGGGGACGAGCAGTACTTC.